These 14 T cell receptor beta chains originate from one sample sequenced in a study of blood T cell repertoires in COVID-19. Sequencing used immunoSEQ multiplex PCR; TCRdb keeps in-frame clones, though not all of them. In the table there are 250,000 or so clones, over 80% of which are singletons. Sequencing was done on a sample of PBMCs or T cells enriched from blood (not recorded which). All receptors come from a human donor in a cohort exposed to, infected with or recovered from COVID-19 (not recorded which). The donor label of this sample is uncertain.

The chain recombines TRBV6-5 with TRBJ2-2, with TRBD1 identical over 9 bases. Germline CDR1 reads MNHEY; CDR2 reads SVGAGI. The length of the CDR3 is 15 residues. V dropped 6 bases and J dropped 4; count of bases not matched to a gene: 6. CDR3: CASRAGTGTTGELFF. CDR3 in DNA: TGTGCCAGCAGGGCCGGGACAGGGACCACCGGGGAGCTGTTTTTT.

A single count supports this clone. V and J are TRBV30 and TRBJ1-2; D remains ambiguous. Trimming stripped 2 bases from V and 8 bases from J, with 12 bases between. The CDR3 covers 12 residues. Germline V CDR1 and CDR2: GTSNPN, SVGIG (reference sequence). As DNA, the CDR3 is TGTGCCTGGAGTCCCCACGCGGGCGGCTACACCTTC. Translating gives CAWSPHAGGYTF. The whole variable domain, filled in from reference TRBV30 and TRBJ1-2, reads SQTIHQWPATLVQPVGSPLSLECTVEGTSNPNLYWYRQAAGRGLQLLFYSVGIGQISSEVPQNLSASRPQDRQFILSSKKLLLSDSGFYLCAWSPHAGGYTFGSGTRLTVV.

The chain joins TRBV12-5 to TRBJ1-5; 9 bases fit TRBD1. The trim removed 6 bases at V and 4 bases at J, leaving 4 bases unmatched. Germline lookup yields CDR1 LGHNT and CDR2 FRNRAP. CDR3 length equals 14 residues. This CDR3 reads CASGRGQGNQPQHF. CDR3 coding DNA: TGTGCTAGTGGCAGGGGACAGGGAAATCAGCCCCAGCATTTT.

V and J are TRBV7-9 and TRBJ1-2, with a weak D call TRBD1 (6 bases). V was trimmed by 4 bases and J by 6 bases, leaving 15 bases between them. The CDR3 extends over 14 amino acids. The germline gives CDR1 SEHNR, CDR2 FQNEAQ (reference sequence). Here the CDR3 reads CASSSGDGRDGYTF. In nucleotides, the CDR3 is TGTGCCAGCAGCTCAGGGGACGGGAGGGATGGCTACACCTTC.

V and J are TRBV9 and TRBJ2-1; 7 bases fit TRBD1. CDR1 SGDLS and CDR2 YYNGEE come from the germline V gene. J gave up 8 bases and V 4 bases, and 12 bases lay outside the gene matches. The CDR3 is 15 amino acids. The CDR3 region has the DNA TGTGCCAGCAGCCCCCAATCGACAGGGCGGCATGAGCAGTTCTTC. Translating gives CASSPQSTGRHEQFF.

This chain joins TRBV7-3 and TRBJ1-6; TRBD1 is a possible D gene (6 bases). In germline, CDR1 is SGHTA, CDR2 FQGTGA. The CDR3 totals 14 residues. V shed 4 bases and J shed 10 bases, with 14 bases lying between them. Here the CDR3 DNA reads TGTGCCAGCAGCTCCTCAGGGGTAGGATCACCCCTCCACTTT. Encoded protein: CASSSSGVGSPLHF.

This sequence joins TRBV3-1 (or the pseudogene TRBV3-2) and TRBJ1-1, with TRBD1 matching 9 bases. The CDR3 totals 13 residues. J gave up 10 bases and V 4 bases, and 7 bases lay outside the gene matches. From germline, CDR1 is LGHDT and CDR2 YNNKEL (reference sequence). The DNA for the CDR3 is TGTGCCAGCAGCCGAGACAGGGGGTACGGAGCTTTCTTT. It encodes CASSRDRGYGAFF.

This clone was observed a single time. V usage is TRBV30 and J usage is TRBJ2-7, with D possibly TRBD2 on 5 matching bases. The V gene lost 3 bases and the J gene lost 6 bases, with 18 bases spanning the gap. The CDR3 covers 14 residues. Germline V gene sequence: CDR1 GTSNPN, CDR2 SVGIG (reference sequence). In DNA form, the CDR3 reads TGTGCCTGGAGCGCCCTGCGGGCCCGGGGCGAGCAGTACTTC. Its translation is CAWSALRARGEQYF.

The chain employs TRBV10-1 and TRBJ2-7; 10 nucleotides match TRBD1. Looked up from germline, CDR1 is WNHNN and CDR2 is SYGVQD (reference sequence). Trimming took 0 bases from V and 5 from J; bases not matched to a gene: 4. This CDR3 region has 15 residues. The CDR3 reads CASSESRDRGHEQYF. DNA for the CDR3: TGCGCCAGCAGTGAGTCCCGGGACAGGGGACACGAGCAGTACTTC.

The chain recombines TRBV15 with TRBJ2-7; 9 bases are a match to TRBD1. Germline V gives CDR1 LNHNV, CDR2 YYDKDF (reference sequence). J was trimmed by 4 bases and V by 4 bases; bases with no gene match: 8. This CDR3 has 15 amino acids. In DNA, the CDR3 is TGTGCCACCAGCATCCTTCCGGGACAGGGTTACGAGCAGTACTTC. Translation gives CATSILPGQGYEQYF.

The rearrangement links TRBV11-2 to TRBJ2-1, with 10 bases that match TRBD2. Trimming removed 5 bases from V and 4 bases from J; junction bases left unmatched: 5. This CDR3 contains 15 residues. The germline CDR1 and CDR2 sequences are SGHAT and FQNNGV. The DNA for the CDR3 is TGTGCCAGCAGCCGGACTAGCGGAACTTACAATGAGCAGTTCTTC. It is translated as CASSRTSGTYNEQFF. The whole variable domain, filled in from reference TRBV11-2 and TRBJ2-1, reads EAGVAQSPRYKIIEKRQSVAFWCNPISGHATLYWYQQILGQGPKLLIQFQNNGVVDDSQLPKDRFSAERLKGVDSTLKIQPAKLEDSAVYLCASSRTSGTYNEQFFGPGTRLTVL.

This chain connects TRBV5-1 to TRBJ1-4, with TRBD1 matching 9 bases. The CDR3 has 15 residues. CDR1 SGHRS and CDR2 YFSETQ come from the germline V gene. V lost 0 bases and J lost 7; bases outside the gene matches: 4. CDR3 nucleotides: TGCGCCAGCAGCTTGGTGGGACAGGGAGGTGAAAAACTGTTTTTT. It yields the protein CASSLVGQGGEKLFF.

The chain recombines TRBV19 with TRBJ1-5, with TRBD1 matching 10 bases. CDR3 length equals 16 residues. Trimming removed 6 bases from V and 0 bases from J; junction bases left unmatched: 5. Germline lookup yields CDR1 LNHDA and CDR2 SQIVND (reference sequence). CDR3 residues: CASRRTGGDSNQPQHF. For the CDR3, the DNA is TGTGCCAGTAGGAGGACAGGGGGGGATAGCAATCAGCCCCAGCATTTT.

This chain links TRBV6-5 with TRBJ1-3; a weak D match, TRBD1 (6 bases). This CDR3 comprises 15 residues. CDR1 and CDR2 (germline): MNHEY, SVGAGI. V was trimmed by 4 bases and J by 3 bases, leaving 13 bases between them. CDR3 protein: CASSSKQGGGNTIYF. The CDR3 DNA sequence: TGTGCCAGCAGTTCGAAACAGGGTGGTGGAAACACCATATATTTT.